One T cell receptor (beta chain) is described in this entry. This sample was included in a study of T cells in tuberculosis. No alpha-beta pairing information exists for these sequences. TCRdb's table, derived via immunoSEQ multiplex PCR, lists solely in-frame clones and lacks some. The sample carries 55,000 to 60,000 clones, 70% to 90% recorded once. Germline V lookup: CDR1 LGHNT, CDR2 FRNRAP. Trimming took 1 base from V and 1 from J, leaving 16 bases between them. The CDR3 loop spans 17 amino acids. Sorting used thawed, overnight-rested PBMC stained with anti-CD3, a viability dye and GMM-loaded CD1B tetramer. CD1B tetramers were loaded with Rhodococcus equi-derived C32 glucose monomycolate. CD14-expressing monocytes were removed from PBMC before cryopreservation and sorting.

Material for sequencing was CD1b-GMM tetramer-negative cells sorted from PBMCs. The chain has TRBV12-5 and TRBJ1-1; D remains unclear. This clonotype was sampled from an adult woman with latent tuberculosis. CDR3 amino acids: CASGLEGRRLRNTEAFF. In nucleotides, the CDR3 is TGTGCTAGTGGTTTGGAGGGTAGGAGGCTTAGGAACACTGAAGCTTTCTTT.